This section outlines one T cell receptor beta chain sequence together with its context. The antigen this receptor binds is unknown. No base quality values were provided; no much bigger clone lies one nucleotide off. Looking up the germline V gene yields CDR1 MDHEN and CDR2 SYDVKM. The CDR3 covers 19 residues, taking in both the cysteine and the phenylalanine. The only DNA kept is the CDR3, 57 bases in frame from the first base. Germline trimming amounts to 4 bases on V and 4 bases on J, with 17 as the count of junction bases outside the gene matches. The collaborating institutions used their own protocols to collect whole blood in K2EDTA tubes. For TCRbeta analysis, collaborators shipped samples in one of three forms: frozen whole blood, isolated PBMCs, or DNA extracted from either of those sample types. This sample is drawn from a study of blood T cell repertoires in COVID-19 (dated by TCRdb to 2018 to 2021). About the study as a whole: Samples from collaborators originated in the United States, Italy and Spain and spanned both the acute and convalescent phases of COVID-19. The samples were drawn from the first 160 participants of the ongoing ImmuneRACE study and from roughly 1,300 subjects provided by 6 global collaborators. A de-identified subject ID, COVID-19 status, age in years and sex were almost always included in the sample metadata. Subjects who had been exposed to COVID-19, were actively infected with it, or had recovered from it provided the deeply sampled blood TCRbeta repertoires that made up the dataset. The material from the prospective study consisted of cDNA or gDNA derived from T cells, B-cell-depleted T cells, or PBMCs. The repertoires were released in a freely available public database meant as a resource for research on the immune response to SARS-CoV-2. Where available, HLA class I and class II types were obtained from metadata supplied by the sample provider rather than from assay-based typing. The investigation overall reported the following: The amount of clinical and demographic metadata varied by source and participant and was provided uncurated.

TCRbeta CDR3 regions were amplified from genomic DNA using the immunoSEQ Assay, a bias-controlled multiplex PCR. The source study handled its data this way. Within the assay, amplification of reference gene primers was used to estimate how many nucleated cells each sample contained. To quantify the absolute abundance of each unique TCRbeta CDR3 rearrangement, sequence reads were collapsed and filtered. For each sample, productive Simpson clonality was calculated as the square root of Simpson's diversity index over productive rearrangements. In its TCRdb copy, this immuneACCESS table keeps in-frame sequences only and misses some clones. Where compared with another copy, unresolved V genes explain less than half of these, and the others have no known cause. From that table come the V and J calls and clone size; the DNA was used to work out D and trimming. The sample yields 200,000 to 250,000 clones; around 80% were counted once. The ten largest clones represent around 12% of the sample.

Specimen: peripheral blood. The receptor was derived from a woman in her thirties or forties with acute or convalescent COVID-19. This chain is built from TRBV28 and TRBJ1-5, with TRBD1 identical over 9 junction bases. The nucleotide sequence is given as TGTGCCAGCAGTTCCGAAGGACAGGGGTTTATTGACGGTAATCAGCCCCAGCATTTT. This yields the protein CASSSEGQGFIDGNQPQHF.